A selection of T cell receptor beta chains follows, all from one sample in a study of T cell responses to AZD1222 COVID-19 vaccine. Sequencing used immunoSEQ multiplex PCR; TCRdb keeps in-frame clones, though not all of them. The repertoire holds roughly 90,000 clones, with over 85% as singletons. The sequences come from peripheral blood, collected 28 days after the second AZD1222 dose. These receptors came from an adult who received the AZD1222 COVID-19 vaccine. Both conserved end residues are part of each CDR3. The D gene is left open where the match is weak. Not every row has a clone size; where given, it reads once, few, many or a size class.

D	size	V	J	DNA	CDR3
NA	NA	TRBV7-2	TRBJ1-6	TGTGCCAGCAGCTTAGTGTCCAGGATCCTACTGTCACCCCTCCACTTT	CASSLVSRILLSPLHF
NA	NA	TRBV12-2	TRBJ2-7	TGTGCAAGTCGCTTAAAAAGCCGGGACGATCCTCCCTACGAGCAGTACTTC	CASRLKSRDDPPYEQYF
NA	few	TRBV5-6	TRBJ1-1	TGTGCCAGCAGTCCTCAGGCAGGGTTGAACACTGAAGCTTTCTTT	CASSPQAGLNTEAFF
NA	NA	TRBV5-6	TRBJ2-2	TGTGCCACCCCCCTCGGCAGGGGGGACACCGGGGAGCTGTTTTTT	CATPLGRGDTGELFF
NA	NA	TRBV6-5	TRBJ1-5	TGTGCCAGCGGATTGGGCGGGGGCGAGCATCAGCCCCAGCATTTT	CASGLGGGEHQPQHF
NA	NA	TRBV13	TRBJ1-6	TGTGCCAGCAGCCTAGAAGGACCGGTCTATAATTCACCCCTCCACTTT	CASSLEGPVYNSPLHF
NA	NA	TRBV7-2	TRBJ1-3	TGTGCCAGCAGCTTGGTATCAGGGACCGGAAACACCATATATTTT	CASSLVSGTGNTIYF
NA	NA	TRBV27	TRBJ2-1	TGTGCCAGCAGTTTACAGACAGGATCCAATGAGCAGTTCTTC	CASSLQTGSNEQFF
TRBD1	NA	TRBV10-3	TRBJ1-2	TGTGCCATCAGTGAGGGTCGGACAGGGGACTATGGCTACACCTTC	CAISEGRTGDYGYTF
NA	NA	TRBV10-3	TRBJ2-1	TGTGCCCTCAGTGAGGGAGTCTACAATGAGCAGTTCTTC	CALSEGVYNEQFF
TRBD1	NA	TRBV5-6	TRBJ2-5	TGTGCCAGCAGCTGGGGGACAGGGAAAGAGACCCAGTACTTC	CASSWGTGKETQYF
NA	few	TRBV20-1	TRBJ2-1	TGCAGTGCTAGTCGCAGGACCTACAATGAGCAGTTCTTC	CSASRRTYNEQFF
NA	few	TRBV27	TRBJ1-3	TGTGCCAGCAGTTCGGGAAACACCATATATTTT	CASSSGNTIYF
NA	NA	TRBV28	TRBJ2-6	TGTGCCAGCATCAACGGGGGCCCCAGCTCTGGGGCCAACGTCCTGACTTTC	CASINGGPSSGANVLTF
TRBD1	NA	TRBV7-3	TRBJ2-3	TGTGCCAGCAGCTCCCGGACAGGGAGGTCGGATACGCAGTATTTT	CASSSRTGRSDTQYF
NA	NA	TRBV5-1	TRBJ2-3	TGCGCCAGCAGCTTATCAGGACAAAGCACAGATACGCAGTATTTT	CASSLSGQSTDTQYF
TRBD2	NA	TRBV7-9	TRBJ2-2	TGTGCCAGCAGCTTAGTGGCTAGCGGCACCGGGGAGCTGTTTTTT	CASSLVASGTGELFF
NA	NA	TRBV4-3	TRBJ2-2	TGCGCAAACCGAAGATGTTGTAGGGGGTCGGCCACCGGGGAGCTGTTTTTT	CANRRCCRGSATGELFF
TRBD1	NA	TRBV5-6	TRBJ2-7	TGTGCCAGCAGCTTCCCCCCAGGGGGCGCTATCTACGAGCAGTACTTC	CASSFPPGGAIYEQYF
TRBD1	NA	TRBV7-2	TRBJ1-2	TGTGCCAGCAGCCCCCGGACAGGGATCGCGACTAACTATGGCTACACCTTC	CASSPRTGIATNYGYTF
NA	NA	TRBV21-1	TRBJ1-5	TGTGCCAGCAGCGAGCGGGACGGACACAATCAGCCCCAGCATTTT	CASSERDGHNQPQHF
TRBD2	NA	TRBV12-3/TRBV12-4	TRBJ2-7	TGTGCCAGTACGGGGGGGAACGAGCAGTACTTC	CASTGGNEQYF
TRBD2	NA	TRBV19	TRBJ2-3	TGTGCCAGTAGATATCGGGGGGGCGGCACAGATACGCAGTATTTT	CASRYRGGGTDTQYF
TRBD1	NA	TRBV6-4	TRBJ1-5	TGTGCCAGCAGTGAACAGGGGGAGAGTGATCAGCCCCAGCATTTT	CASSEQGESDQPQHF
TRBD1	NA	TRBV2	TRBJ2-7	TGTGCCAGCAGTATCGACAGGGCGGCCTACGAGCAGTACTTC	CASSIDRAAYEQYF
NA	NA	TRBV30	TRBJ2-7	TGTGCCTGGAGTCAGGGTCGGGACGAGCAGTACTTC	CAWSQGRDEQYF
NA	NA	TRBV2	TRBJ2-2	TGTGCCAGCAGTCTTTCCCAGGGGAACACCGGGGAGCTGTTTTTT	CASSLSQGNTGELFF
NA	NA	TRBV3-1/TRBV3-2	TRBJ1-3	TGTGCCAGCAGCCAATTGGAAGGAAGCACCATATATTTT	CASSQLEGSTIYF
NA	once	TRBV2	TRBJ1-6	TGTGCCAGCAGTGAGAACACGAGAAATTCACCCCTCCACTTT	CASSENTRNSPLHF
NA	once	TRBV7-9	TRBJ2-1	TGTGCCAGCAGCCCTGGAGGCCTTGGAGAGCAGTTCTTC	CASSPGGLGEQFF
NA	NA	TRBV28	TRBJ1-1	TGTGCCAGCAGTTCACAGGGATATGACACTGAAGCTTTCTTT	CASSSQGYDTEAFF